The clone carrying this TCR beta chain was observed many times. The target antigen is unknown. The length of the CDR3 is 18 residues. Trimming removed 0 bases from V and 0 bases from J; junction bases left unmatched: 9. In germline, CDR1 is PRHDT, CDR2 FYEKMQ (reference sequence). The data belong to a study of T cells in Graves' hyperthyroidism and ophthalmopathy. Broader study findings: Most thyroid clonotypes expanded above 0.001 appeared in blood too.

Amplification targeted TCR beta CDR3 regions from RNA transcripts. HTBI primers were employed in a first-round RT-PCR of the TCR CDR3. TCRdb re-called the multiplex PCR reads with MiXCR, one entry per CDR3 protein. The data hold 330,000 or so distinct CDR3 sequences, with roughly 18% observed a single time. This clonotype was sampled from a woman between 40 and 50 years old with Graves' ophthalmopathy. Material for sequencing was blood. V gene TRBV13 combines with J gene TRBJ2-5, with TRBD2 matching over 8 bases. As DNA, the CDR3 is TGTGCCAGCAGCTTAGGGTCTAGCGGGCCCTACAACCAAGAGACCCAGTACTTC. Its protein is CASSLGSSGPYNQETQYF.